Listed below are T cell receptor beta chains from one sample, sequenced in a study. Produced via immunoSEQ multiplex PCR; TCRdb's table is partial and in-frame only. The data hold tens of thousands of clones, with approximately 93% observed a single time. The sample comprised PBMCs. These receptors came from a man aged 40-49 years with rheumatoid arthritis. CDR3s include the opening cysteine and the closing phenylalanine or tryptophan. Fields, in order: D gene, clone size, V gene, J gene, CDR3 DNA, CDR3 protein. D genes are given only for firm matches. Rows give clone size only sometimes, using once, few, many, or a class for an expanded clone.

D gene: TRBD1
clone size: NA
V gene: TRBV10-3
J gene: TRBJ1-1
CDR3 DNA: TGTGCCATCAGTGAGTCGAGGACAGGAATGAACACTGAAGCTTTCTTT
CDR3 protein: CAISESRTGMNTEAFF

D gene: NA
clone size: NA
V gene: TRBV6-2/TRBV6-3
J gene: TRBJ1-2
CDR3 DNA: TGTGCCAGCAGCCGCTGGACGGAGATCAATAGCTACACCTTC
CDR3 protein: CASSRWTEINSYTF

D gene: TRBD1
clone size: NA
V gene: TRBV7-8
J gene: TRBJ1-5
CDR3 DNA: TGTGCCAGCAGCCCTAGACAGGGCTTGAGCAATCAGCCCCAGCATTTT
CDR3 protein: CASSPRQGLSNQPQHF

D gene: NA
clone size: NA
V gene: TRBV28
J gene: TRBJ2-5
CDR3 DNA: TGTGCCAGCAGTTTGATAAAGGAGACCCAGTACTTC
CDR3 protein: CASSLIKETQYF

D gene: NA
clone size: NA
V gene: TRBV5-1
J gene: TRBJ1-1
CDR3 DNA: TGCGCCAGCAGCTTGGCAGGAATGAACACTGAAGCTTTCTTT
CDR3 protein: CASSLAGMNTEAFF

D gene: NA
clone size: NA
V gene: TRBV5-8
J gene: TRBJ2-3
CDR3 DNA: TGTGCCAGCAGCTTGCTCCCGACAGATACGCAGTATTTT
CDR3 protein: CASSLLPTDTQYF

D gene: NA
clone size: NA
V gene: TRBV7-2
J gene: TRBJ1-4
CDR3 DNA: TGTGCCAGCAGCTTACGGGCGACAACTAATGAAAAACTGTTTTTT
CDR3 protein: CASSLRATTNEKLFF

D gene: NA
clone size: NA
V gene: TRBV19
J gene: TRBJ2-2
CDR3 DNA: TGTGCCAGTAGTGGGTCAGGGCCCTTCACCGGGGAGCTGTTTTTT
CDR3 protein: CASSGSGPFTGELFF

D gene: NA
clone size: NA
V gene: TRBV7-9
J gene: TRBJ2-1
CDR3 DNA: TGTGCCAGCAGCCCCCGAGGGCCATCCCTCGATGAGCAGTTCTTC
CDR3 protein: CASSPRGPSLDEQFF

D gene: NA
clone size: NA
V gene: TRBV28
J gene: TRBJ2-7
CDR3 DNA: TGTGCCAGCCCCGCCACCAGGGGGGCGGTGGACGAGCAGTACTTC
CDR3 protein: CASPATRGAVDEQYF

D gene: TRBD1
clone size: NA
V gene: TRBV28
J gene: TRBJ1-1
CDR3 DNA: TGTGCCAGCAGTCTACTCCGCCCCCCGGGACAGGGCGCCGGAGCTTTCTTT
CDR3 protein: CASSLLRPPGQGAGAFF

D gene: NA
clone size: NA
V gene: TRBV24-1
J gene: TRBJ2-1
CDR3 DNA: TGTGCCACCAGTGATTTGGTCCCAGGGAGCTACAATGAGCAGTTCTTC
CDR3 protein: CATSDLVPGSYNEQFF

D gene: NA
clone size: NA
V gene: TRBV30
J gene: TRBJ1-1
CDR3 DNA: TGTGCCTGGAGTCAGGACAGGAACACTGAAGCTTTCTTT
CDR3 protein: CAWSQDRNTEAFF

D gene: NA
clone size: NA
V gene: TRBV14
J gene: TRBJ2-1
CDR3 DNA: TGTGCCAGCAGCCTTGGGTCGAGGGGATATCGCGAGCAGTTCTTC
CDR3 protein: CASSLGSRGYREQFF

D gene: TRBD2
clone size: once
V gene: TRBV7-3
J gene: TRBJ2-3
CDR3 DNA: TGTGCCAGCAGCCTGGGACTAGCGGGAGGCGTCACAGATACGCAGTATTTT
CDR3 protein: CASSLGLAGGVTDTQYF

D gene: NA
clone size: NA
V gene: TRBV9
J gene: TRBJ2-5
CDR3 DNA: TGTGCCAGCAGCCAGTCGCACAGACAAGAGACCCAGTACTTC
CDR3 protein: CASSQSHRQETQYF

D gene: NA
clone size: NA
V gene: TRBV4-1
J gene: TRBJ2-1
CDR3 DNA: TGCGCCAGCAGCCTCGGGCGGAATGAGCAGTTCTTC
CDR3 protein: CASSLGRNEQFF

D gene: NA
clone size: NA
V gene: TRBV27
J gene: TRBJ1-4
CDR3 DNA: TGTGCCAGCAGTTCGGTTGCAACTAATGAAAAACTGTTTTTT
CDR3 protein: CASSSVATNEKLFF

D gene: NA
clone size: NA
V gene: TRBV9
J gene: TRBJ2-7
CDR3 DNA: TGTGCCAGCAGCGTAGATGTGGGGGCCTCCTACGAGCAGTACTTC
CDR3 protein: CASSVDVGASYEQYF

D gene: NA
clone size: NA
V gene: TRBV30
J gene: TRBJ1-1
CDR3 DNA: TGTGCCTTTCATCGGCGTGGCACTGAAGCTTTCTTT
CDR3 protein: CAFHRRGTEAFF

D gene: NA
clone size: NA
V gene: TRBV11-2
J gene: TRBJ1-3
CDR3 DNA: TGTGCCAGCAGCCCTGGGCCCGCCTCTGGAAACACCATATATTTT
CDR3 protein: CASSPGPASGNTIYF

D gene: NA
clone size: NA
V gene: TRBV29-1
J gene: TRBJ1-1
CDR3 DNA: TGCAGCGTTGTATCACCCCGAGAGAACACTGAAGCTTTCTTT
CDR3 protein: CSVVSPRENTEAFF

D gene: NA
clone size: NA
V gene: TRBV30
J gene: TRBJ1-1
CDR3 DNA: TGTGCCTGGAGTGCAGGGATTGAGACTGAAGCTTTCTTT
CDR3 protein: CAWSAGIETEAFF

D gene: NA
clone size: NA
V gene: TRBV6-5
J gene: TRBJ1-2
CDR3 DNA: TGTGCCAGCACCTACCGGGCGGGGGTCCATGGCTACACCTTC
CDR3 protein: CASTYRAGVHGYTF

D gene: NA
clone size: NA
V gene: TRBV7-9
J gene: TRBJ2-7
CDR3 DNA: TGTGCCAGCAGCTTAGCCCTATCCTCCTACGAGCAGTACTTC
CDR3 protein: CASSLALSSYEQYF

D gene: NA
clone size: NA
V gene: TRBV28
J gene: TRBJ1-5
CDR3 DNA: TGTGCCAGCAGCCCTGAAACCCTCAATCAGCCCCAGCATTTT
CDR3 protein: CASSPETLNQPQHF